This TCR beta chain was sequenced during a study of shared clonotypes between healthy human individuals. Germline-derived CDR1 and CDR2 are SGHVS and FQNEAQ. The germline V and J ends were trimmed by 0 bases and 6 bases, with 12 bases remaining between them. The CDR3 has 15 amino acids. Measured with immunoSEQ multiplex PCR; TCRdb has only the in-frame clones, and not every one. This sample carries 2 million to 2.5 million clones, 80% to 95% of them seen once, and the ten largest clones take about 0.41%. What was sequenced was naive CD4+ T cells from PBMCs. Subset here: CD45RA+ positively selected. The source is a man aged 18 to 30 in good health. Some clones in this sample may be carry-over from other donors' samples. V and J are TRBV7-8 and TRBJ1-5; D possibly corresponds to TRBD1 (5 bases). For the CDR3, the DNA is TGTGCCAGCAGCTTAGCCCAGGGAGGTGTTCAGCCCCAGCATTTT. This encodes CASSLAQGGVQPQHF.